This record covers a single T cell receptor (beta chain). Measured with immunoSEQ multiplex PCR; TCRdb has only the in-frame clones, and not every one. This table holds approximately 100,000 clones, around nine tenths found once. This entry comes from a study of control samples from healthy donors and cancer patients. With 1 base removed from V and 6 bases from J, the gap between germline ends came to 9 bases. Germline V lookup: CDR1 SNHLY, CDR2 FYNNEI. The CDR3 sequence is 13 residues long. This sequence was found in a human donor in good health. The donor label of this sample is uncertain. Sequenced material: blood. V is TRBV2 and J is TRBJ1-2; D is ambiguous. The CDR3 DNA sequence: TGTGCCAGCAGTGAAGATCCAAGGGATGGCTACACCTTC. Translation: CASSEDPRDGYTF.